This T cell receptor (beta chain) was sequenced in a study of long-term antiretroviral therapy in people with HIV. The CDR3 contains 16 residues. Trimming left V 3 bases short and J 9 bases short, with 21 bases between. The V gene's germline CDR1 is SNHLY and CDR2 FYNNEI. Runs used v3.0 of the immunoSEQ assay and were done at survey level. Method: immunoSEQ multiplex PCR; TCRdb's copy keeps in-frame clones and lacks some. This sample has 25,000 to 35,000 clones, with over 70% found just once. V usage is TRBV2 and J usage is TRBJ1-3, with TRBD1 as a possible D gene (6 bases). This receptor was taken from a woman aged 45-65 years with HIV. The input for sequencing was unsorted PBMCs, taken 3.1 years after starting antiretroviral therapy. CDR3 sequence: CASSDRGEVTRGTIYF. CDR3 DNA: TGTGCCAGCAGTGACCGGGGGGAGGTAACCAGGGGCACCATATATTTT. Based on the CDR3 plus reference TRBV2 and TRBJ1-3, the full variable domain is EPEVTQTPSHQVTQMGQEVILRCVPISNHLYFYWYRQILGQKVEFLVSFYNNEISEKSEIFDDQFSVERPDGSNFTLKIRSTKLEDSAMYFCASSDRGEVTRGTIYFGEGSWLTVV.